This T cell receptor (beta chain) was sequenced in a study of blood T cell repertoires in COVID-19 (TCRdb year 2020). As for the study more broadly: Collaborator samples came from the United States, Italy and Spain and covered acute and convalescent phases of COVID-19. The material from the prospective study consisted of cDNA or gDNA derived from T cells, B-cell-depleted T cells, or PBMCs. Deeply sampled blood TCRbeta repertoires from subjects exposed to, actively infected with, or recovered from COVID-19 were included in the dataset. The repertoires were released in a freely available public database meant as a resource for research on the immune response to SARS-CoV-2. Samples were obtained from the ongoing ImmuneRACE study (first 160 participants) and from approximately 1,200 subjects provided by 6 global collaborators. The sample metadata nearly always contained a de-identified subject ID, COVID-19 status, age in years and sex. Where available, HLA class I and class II types were taken from metadata supplied by the sample provider and were not determined by assay-based typing.

Points the paper makes about the study in general: Clinical and demographic metadata were provided uncurated, with the amount varying by source and participant.

From the germline V gene, CDR1 is MNHEY and CDR2 is SVGAGI. The CDR3 has 13 amino acids, counting the end cysteine and phenylalanine. Only the CDR3 DNA is retained, 39 bases long and in frame from the first base. A distance of 11 bases separates the germline ends of V and J, which lose 6 bases and 2 bases respectively. As for this clone: This clone's antigen is unknown. No base quality information exists; no much larger clone differs at one position.

Collaborating institutions collected whole blood in K2EDTA tubes following their own protocols. For TCRbeta analysis, collaborators shipped samples as frozen whole blood, isolated PBMCs, or DNA extracted from either of those sample types. The immunoSEQ Assay, a bias-controlled multiplex PCR, was used to amplify TCRbeta CDR3 regions from genomic DNA. The paper's processing steps were these. Within the assay, amplification of reference gene primers was used to estimate how many nucleated cells each sample contained. To quantify the absolute abundance of each unique TCRbeta CDR3 rearrangement, sequence reads were collapsed and filtered. For each sample, productive Simpson clonality was calculated as the square root of Simpson's diversity index across productive rearrangements. This is the immuneACCESS table as TCRdb keeps it, with only in-frame sequences that have V and J called. A part of the clones is gone; compared with another copy, unresolved V genes explain less than half, and the rest is unexplained. The V and J calls and clone size were taken over from that table, and D and trimming were inferred from the DNA. In all, the sample holds about 170,000 clones, and around 83% of those were seen once. Around 6.5% of the sample is held by the ten biggest clonotypes.

This chain is built from TRBV6-5 and TRBJ2-7, with the D gene call left open. This clonotype was obtained from a woman older than 75 in a cohort sampled during active or convalescent COVID-19. Input material: peripheral blood. The CDR3: CASRVGSPYEQYF. The sequenced DNA: TGTGCCAGCAGGGTGGGCAGCCCCTACGAGCAGTACTTC.